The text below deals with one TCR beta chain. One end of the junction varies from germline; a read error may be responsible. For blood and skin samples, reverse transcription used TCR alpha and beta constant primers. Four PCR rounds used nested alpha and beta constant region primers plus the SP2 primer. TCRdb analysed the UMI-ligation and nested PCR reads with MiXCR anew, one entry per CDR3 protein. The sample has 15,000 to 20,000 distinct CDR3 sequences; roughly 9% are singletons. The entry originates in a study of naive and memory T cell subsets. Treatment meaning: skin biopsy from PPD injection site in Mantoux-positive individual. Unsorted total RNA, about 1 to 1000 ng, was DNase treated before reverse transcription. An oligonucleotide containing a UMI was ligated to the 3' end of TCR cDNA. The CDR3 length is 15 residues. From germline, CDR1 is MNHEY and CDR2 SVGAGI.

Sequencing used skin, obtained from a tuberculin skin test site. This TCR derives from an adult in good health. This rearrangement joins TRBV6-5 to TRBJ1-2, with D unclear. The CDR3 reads CASSRGPGKSYGDTF. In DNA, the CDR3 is TGTGCCAGCAGTCGCGGTCCGGGGAAGAGCTATGGCGACACCTTC.